This TCR beta chain comes out of a study of blood T cell repertoires in COVID-19. Across the study: The United States, Italy and Spain supplied acute and convalescent COVID-19 samples.

Original methodology: Amplification from reference gene primers served as the basis for estimated nucleated cell counts. Clones were sequenced by immunoSEQ multiplex PCR, and TCRdb holds only the in-frame ones, with some missing. The V and J calls and clone size are taken from that table; D and trimming were inferred from the DNA. The sample has hundreds of thousands of clones, about 84% seen once. On this clone: The sample carries other DNA sequences with the same CDR3.

What was sequenced was peripheral blood. This receptor was taken from a woman at least 80 years old with COVID-19, enrolled during active disease.

CDR3 sequence (DNA): TGTGCCAGCAGTTACGGGGGGGCTGCCTACAATGAGCAGTTCTTC. This codes for CASSYGGAAYNEQFF. The genes are TRBV6-2 or TRBV6-3 and TRBJ2-1, with D possibly matching TRBD2 (7 bases). Trimming stripped 2 bases from V and 2 bases from J, with 10 bases between. From germline, CDR1 is MNHEY and CDR2 SVGEGT. The CDR3 is made up of 15 amino acids.